This T cell receptor (beta chain) was obtained from a study of blood T cell repertoires in COVID-19. Background on the study: Samples representing acute and convalescent COVID-19 were sourced from the United States, Italy and Spain. T cells, B-cell-depleted T cells, or PBMCs provided the cDNA or gDNA that served as material.

In the authors' workflow: For nucleated cells, counts were estimated from reference gene primer amplification. The protocol was immunoSEQ multiplex PCR, while the TCRdb copy is restricted to in-frame clones and leaves out a portion. For V, J and clone size, that table is used; D and trimming come from the DNA. The sample consists of 70,000 or so clones, about nine tenths of them appearing once. From germline, CDR1 is SGHRS and CDR2 YFSETQ. The CDR3 is 13 residues long. V was pared by 4 bases and J by 6 bases, with 10 bases between. Sequencing input: peripheral blood. This chain uses TRBV5-1 with TRBJ2-2, with D hard to call. The receptor comes from a young woman with acute or convalescent COVID-19. The CDR3 DNA reads as TGCGCCAGCAGCGTTGACAATCCCGGGGAGCTGTTTTTT. This encodes CASSVDNPGELFF.